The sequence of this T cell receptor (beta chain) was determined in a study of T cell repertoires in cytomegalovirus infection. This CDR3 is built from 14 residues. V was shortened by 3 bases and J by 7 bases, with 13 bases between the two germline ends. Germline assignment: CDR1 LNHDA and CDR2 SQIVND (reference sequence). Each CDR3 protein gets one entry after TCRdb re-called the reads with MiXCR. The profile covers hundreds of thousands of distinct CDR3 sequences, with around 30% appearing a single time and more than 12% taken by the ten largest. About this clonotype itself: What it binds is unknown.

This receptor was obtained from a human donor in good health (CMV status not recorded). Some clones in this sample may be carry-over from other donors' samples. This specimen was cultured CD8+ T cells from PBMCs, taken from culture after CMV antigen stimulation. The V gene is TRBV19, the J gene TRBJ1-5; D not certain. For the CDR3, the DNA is TGTGCCAGTAGTATCAGAGGGTTGGGACAGCCCCAGCATTTT. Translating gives CASSIRGLGQPQHF.